A selection of T cell receptor beta chains follows, all from one sample in a study of OX40 agonist ivuxolimab in advanced cancers. This table comes from immunoSEQ multiplex PCR, and its TCRdb copy is limited to in-frame clones, with some not included. Here the sample spans around 98,000 clones, roughly 87% being singletons. Here the sequenced sample was CD4+ or CD8+ T cells sorted from blood, taken in a trial of the OX40 agonist ivuxolimab. The receptors were gathered from an adult with an advanced solid tumor such as melanoma, head and neck, liver or kidney cancer. Each CDR3 is given with its conserved first and last residue. The D gene is left open where the match is weak. Clone size is given for some rows only: seen once, a few or many times, or a class if the clone is expanded.

d_call j_call v_call clone_size cdr3_nt cdr3_aa
TRBD1 TRBJ1-1 TRBV19 few TGTGCCAGTATCAAGGACAGGGGGCACACTGAAGCTTTCTTT CASIKDRGHTEAFF
TRBD1 TRBJ1-1 TRBV19 NA TGTGCCAGTAGGACCGACAGGGCCAGAAACACTGAAGCTTTCTTT CASRTDRARNTEAFF
TRBD1 TRBJ1-5 TRBV7-8 NA TGTGCCAGCAGCATTACAGGGGAGGATCAGCCCCAGCATTTT CASSITGEDQPQHF
NA TRBJ1-1 TRBV28 NA TGTGCCAGCAGTTTGTCAGGATCTTTTGAAGCTTTCTTT CASSLSGSFEAFF
TRBD1 TRBJ1-2 TRBV7-8 NA TGTGCCAGCAGCCCGTCGACAGGGGGCGGGTTGGGCTACACCTTC CASSPSTGGGLGYTF
TRBD1 TRBJ2-6 TRBV11-3 NA TGTGCCAGCAGCCCACCGACAGGGGCCGGGGCCAACGTCCTGACTTTC CASSPPTGAGANVLTF
NA TRBJ2-7 TRBV9 NA TGTGCCCCCGCCGAGCCGCGCTACGAGCAGTACTTC CAPAEPRYEQYF
TRBD1 TRBJ1-2 TRBV6-5 NA TGTGCCAGCAGGGTAGGGGGCGGTGGCTACACCTTC CASRVGGGGYTF
TRBD1 TRBJ1-1 TRBV28 few TGTGCCAGCAGTCTGGACAGGAGGGGGAGTGAAGCTTTCTTT CASSLDRRGSEAFF
NA TRBJ1-2 TRBV18 NA TGTGCCAGCTCACCAAACACCGATGGCTACACCTTC CASSPNTDGYTF
TRBD1 TRBJ2-1 TRBV29-1 NA TGCAGCGTTCCCGGGACAGGGGGGAATGAGCAGTTCTTC CSVPGTGGNEQFF
NA TRBJ1-1 TRBV29-1 NA TGCAGCGGGAGAGGAGGCACTGAAGCTTTCTTT CSGRGGTEAFF
NA TRBJ1-5 TRBV19 NA TGTGCCAGCAACGACGAGGTGGGGGGTCAGCCCCAGCATTTT CASNDEVGGQPQHF
TRBD1 TRBJ2-5 TRBV19 NA TGTGCCAGTAGTATCCTTCCGGGACAGGCAGGGGAGACCCAGTACTTC CASSILPGQAGETQYF
TRBD1 TRBJ1-5 TRBV7-9 NA TGTGCCAGCACCGAGACAGGGTCGGATCAGCCCCAGCATTTT CASTETGSDQPQHF
TRBD1 TRBJ1-5 TRBV2 once TGTGCCAGCAGTGAGGGACAGCAAAATCAGCCCCAGCATTTT CASSEGQQNQPQHF
NA TRBJ1-2 TRBV7-2 NA TGTGCCAGCAGCTTACGGGAGAGCTATGGCTACACCTTC CASSLRESYGYTF
NA TRBJ1-2 TRBV7-2 NA TGTGCCAGCAGCTGGCCCGGCAGGGGTGTCTATGGCTACACCTTC CASSWPGRGVYGYTF
NA TRBJ1-1 TRBV6-5 NA TGTGCCAGCAGTCGGCAGGGCGGGGGGACTGAAGCTTTCTTT CASSRQGGGTEAFF
TRBD1 TRBJ1-3 TRBV7-2 NA TGTGCCAGCAGCTCGGGACAGGCAAAACTATCCTCTGGAAACACCATATATTTT CASSSGQAKLSSGNTIYF
TRBD1 TRBJ1-1 TRBV7-9 NA TGTGCCAGCAGTTCCCCGGGACAGGGGAAGGCTGAAGCTTTCTTT CASSSPGQGKAEAFF
NA TRBJ1-1 TRBV18 few TGTGCCAGCTCACCCTTGGGGAGGAACACTGAAGCTTTCTTT CASSPLGRNTEAFF
NA TRBJ2-1 TRBV6-1 NA TGTGCCAGCAGTGAAGTAGTGGGGGTACGCAATGAGCAGTTCTTC CASSEVVGVRNEQFF